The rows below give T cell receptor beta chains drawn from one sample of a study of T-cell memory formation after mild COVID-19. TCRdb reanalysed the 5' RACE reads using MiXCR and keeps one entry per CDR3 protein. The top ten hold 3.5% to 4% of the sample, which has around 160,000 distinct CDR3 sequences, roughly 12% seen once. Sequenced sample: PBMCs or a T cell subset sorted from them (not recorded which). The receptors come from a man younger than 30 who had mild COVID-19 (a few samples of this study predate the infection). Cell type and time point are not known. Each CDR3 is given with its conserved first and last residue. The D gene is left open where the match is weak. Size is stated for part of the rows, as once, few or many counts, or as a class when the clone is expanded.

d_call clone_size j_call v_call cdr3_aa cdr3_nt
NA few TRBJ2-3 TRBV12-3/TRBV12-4 CASSRDGTYSTDTQYF TGTGCCAGCAGCCGAGACGGGACTTATAGCACAGATACGCAGTATTTT
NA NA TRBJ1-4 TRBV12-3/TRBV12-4 CASSPREANEKLFF TGTGCCAGCAGCCCCAGGGAAGCTAATGAAAAACTGTTTTTT
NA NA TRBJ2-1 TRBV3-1 CASSQDRGYNEQFF TGTGCCAGCAGCCAAGACCGCGGATACAATGAGCAGTTCTTC
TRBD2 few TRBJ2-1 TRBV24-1 CATSDRLAGADNEQFF TGTGCCACCAGTGACCGACTAGCGGGGGCCGATAATGAGCAGTTCTTC
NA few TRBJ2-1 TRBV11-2 CASSFGGGPGNEQFF TGTGCCAGCAGCTTCGGTGGTGGTCCGGGGAATGAGCAGTTCTTC
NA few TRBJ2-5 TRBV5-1 CASSPKALHQETQYF TGCGCCAGCAGCCCTAAGGCCTTACACCAAGAGACCCAGTACTTC
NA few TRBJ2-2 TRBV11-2 CASSPVFGGSGELFF TGTGCCAGCAGCCCTGTTTTCGGGGGAAGTGGGGAGCTGTTTTTT
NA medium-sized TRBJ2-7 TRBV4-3 CASSRGHGDRSYEQYF TGCGCCAGCAGCCGCGGACACGGGGACCGCTCCTACGAGCAGTACTTC
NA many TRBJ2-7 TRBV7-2 CASSSRGQKSSYEQYF TGTGCCAGCAGCTCCCGCGGACAGAAGAGCTCCTACGAGCAGTACTTC
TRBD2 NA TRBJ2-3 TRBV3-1 CASSQRLAGAYTDTQYF TGTGCCAGCAGCCAAAGGCTAGCGGGGGCATACACAGATACGCAGTATTTT
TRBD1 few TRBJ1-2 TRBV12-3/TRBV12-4 CASELGQNYGYTF TGTGCCAGCGAACTGGGACAGAACTATGGCTACACCTTC
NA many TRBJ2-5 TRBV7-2 CASSLSVSETQYF TGTGCCAGCAGCTTATCCGTTTCAGAGACCCAGTACTTC
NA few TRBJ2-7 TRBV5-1 CASSLGQVGEQYF TGCGCCAGCAGCTTGGGACAGGTCGGCGAGCAGTACTTC
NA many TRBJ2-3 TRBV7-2 CASSREGRGGTPATDTQYF TGTGCCAGCAGCCGAGAGGGGAGGGGGGGCACCCCAGCGACAGATACGCAGTATTTT
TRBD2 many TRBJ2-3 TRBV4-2 CASSGSAGGPDTQYF TGTGCCAGCAGCGGATCAGCGGGGGGGCCAGATACGCAGTATTTT
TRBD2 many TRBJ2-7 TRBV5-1 CASSGKTSGSSYEQYF TGCGCCAGCAGCGGAAAGACTAGCGGCAGCTCCTACGAGCAGTACTTC
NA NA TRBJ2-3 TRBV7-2 CASSSVSLVTDTQYF TGTGCCAGCAGCTCAGTAAGCTTGGTCACAGATACGCAGTATTTT
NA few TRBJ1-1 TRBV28 CASSRSGGTEAFF TGTGCCAGCAGTCGGTCCGGGGGCACTGAAGCTTTCTTT
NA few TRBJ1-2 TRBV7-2 CASSLDTFNYGYTF TGTGCCAGCAGCTTAGACACTTTTAACTATGGCTACACCTTC
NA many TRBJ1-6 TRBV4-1 CASSQDRVFNSPLHF TGCGCCAGCAGCCAAGACCGGGTCTTTAATTCACCCCTCCACTTT
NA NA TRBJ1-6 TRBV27 CASSLGGVISPLHF TGTGCCAGCAGTTTAGGGGGGGTGATTTCACCCCTCCACTTT
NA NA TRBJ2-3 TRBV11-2 CASSLAGGEDTQYF TGTGCCAGCAGCTTAGCTGGGGGCGAAGATACGCAGTATTTT
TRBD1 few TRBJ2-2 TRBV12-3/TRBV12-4 CASSTWTGNTGELFF TGTGCCAGCAGCACGTGGACAGGGAACACCGGGGAGCTGTTTTTT
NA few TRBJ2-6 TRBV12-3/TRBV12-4 CASSETALPLSGANVLTF TGTGCCAGCAGCGAGACAGCCCTCCCTCTCTCTGGGGCCAACGTCCTGACTTTC
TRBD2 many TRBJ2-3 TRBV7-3 CASSFGGADTQYF TGTGCCAGCAGCTTCGGGGGGGCGGATACGCAGTATTTT
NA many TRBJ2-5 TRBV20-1 CSAVKVVGETQYF TGCAGTGCTGTTAAGGTCGTGGGAGAGACCCAGTACTTC
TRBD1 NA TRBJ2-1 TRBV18 CASSPRGTGGRGEQFF TGTGCCAGCTCACCACGAGGGACAGGGGGCCGGGGTGAGCAGTTCTTC
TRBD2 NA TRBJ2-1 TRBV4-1 CASSQEGLLAGGLDEQFF TGCGCCAGCAGCCAAGAGGGCCTGCTAGCGGGGGGGCTGGATGAGCAGTTCTTC
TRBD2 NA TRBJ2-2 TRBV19 CASSFLAGHPGELFF TGTGCCAGTAGTTTCCTAGCGGGGCACCCAGGGGAGCTGTTTTTT
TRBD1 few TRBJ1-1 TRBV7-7 CASSLAVDRGDEAFF TGTGCCAGCAGCTTAGCGGTGGACAGGGGGGACGAAGCTTTCTTT
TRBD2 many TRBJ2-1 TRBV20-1 CSARPGGINEQFF TGCAGTGCCCGCCCGGGGGGGATCAATGAGCAGTTCTTC
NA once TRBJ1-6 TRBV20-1 CSAAGNSPLHF TGCAGTGCCGCAGGGAATTCACCCCTCCACTTT
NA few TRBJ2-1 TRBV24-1 CATGQRDEQFF TGTGCCACCGGTCAGCGCGATGAGCAGTTCTTC
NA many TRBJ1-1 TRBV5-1 CASSPGLDTEAFF TGCGCCAGCAGCCCAGGGCTGGACACTGAAGCTTTCTTT
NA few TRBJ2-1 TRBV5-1 CASSSGMEGVGEQFF TGCGCCAGCAGCTCGGGCATGGAGGGGGTAGGGGAGCAGTTCTTC
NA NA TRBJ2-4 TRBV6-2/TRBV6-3 CAARRQILAKNIQYF TGTGCCGCCCGACGACAGATACTAGCCAAAAACATTCAGTACTTC
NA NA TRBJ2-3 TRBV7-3 CASSPVGLPTDTQYF TGTGCCAGCAGCCCCGTAGGACTACCTACAGATACGCAGTATTTT
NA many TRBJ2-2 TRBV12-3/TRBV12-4 CASSRRALDTGELFF TGTGCCAGCAGTCGCCGGGCCCTGGACACCGGGGAGCTGTTTTTT
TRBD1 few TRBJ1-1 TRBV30 CAWSTGGLTEAFF TGTGCCTGGAGTACAGGGGGCCTTACTGAAGCTTTCTTT
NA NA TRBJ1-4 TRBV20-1 CSAMLTGSEKLFF TGCAGTGCTATGCTTACGGGAAGTGAAAAACTGTTTTTT
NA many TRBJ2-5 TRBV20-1 CSARQDDQETQYF TGCAGTGCTAGACAGGATGACCAAGAGACCCAGTACTTC
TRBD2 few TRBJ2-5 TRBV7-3 CASSPATRTSGGAEETQYF TGTGCCAGCAGCCCCGCTACCCGGACTAGCGGGGGGGCAGAAGAGACCCAGTACTTC
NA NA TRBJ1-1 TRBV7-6 CASSAVSTEAFF TGTGCCAGCAGTGCCGTTAGCACTGAAGCTTTCTTT
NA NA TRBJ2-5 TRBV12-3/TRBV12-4 CASSSSGQGETQYF NA
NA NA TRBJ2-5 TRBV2 CASLYGAQETQYF TGTGCCAGCCTTTATGGGGCACAAGAGACCCAGTACTTC
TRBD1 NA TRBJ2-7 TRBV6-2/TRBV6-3 CASSYSGQGFSGEQYF TGTGCCAGCAGTTACTCCGGACAGGGGTTCTCAGGGGAGCAGTACTTC